This T cell receptor (beta chain) stems from a study of CD8 T cells in Susac syndrome. Study-wide context: Active disease was present in about 6 of the sequenced Susac syndrome patients, whereas fewer than 10 of them were in remission. Patients with Susac syndrome were therapy-naive, taking corticosteroids, with some also receiving intravenous immunoglobulin, or taking intravenous immunoglobulin alone at the time their blood was drawn.

TEMRA cells were enriched by FACS, and CD4+ and CD8+ T cells were negatively isolated. CDR3 size: 14 residues. The germline CDR1 and CDR2 sequences are LGHNT and FRNRAP. V lost 0 bases, J lost 6 bases, and 12 bases lay in between. RNA was extracted with the RNeasy kit, and a quantity of about 0.45 to 1 ug was reverse transcribed using random hexamers. Across 54 Vbeta and 13 Jbeta, immunoSEQ multiplex PCR amplified TCR beta CDR3. Each CDR3 protein gets one entry after TCRdb re-called the immunoSEQ multiplex PCR reads with MiXCR. The sample lists about 240,000 distinct CDR3 sequences; 90% to 97% were seen once.

The clonotype comes from a human donor with Susac syndrome. The chain employs TRBV12-5 and TRBJ2-7; D uncertain. The sample consisted of CD4+ T cells from PBMCs. In nucleotides, the CDR3 is TGTGCTAGTGGTTTGGTGGCCCATGCCGGCGAGCAGTACTTC. Its translation is CASGLVAHAGEQYF.